A single sample gave rise to the 14 T cell receptor beta chains below, sequenced in a study of monozygotic twins with inflammatory bowel disease (dated by TCRdb to about 2019). The protocol used for the library was 5' RACE. Sequencing took place on an Illumina HiSeq 2500. TCRdb reprocessed the reads into one record per CDR3 protein sequence, lacking DNA. This sample's table carries around 230,000 distinct CDR3 sequences. The ten top clones hold 1.6% of the sample. The sequencing input was blood. These receptors all come from a human donor with ulcerative colitis or Crohn's disease, or a healthy co-twin of an affected twin (not recorded which).

The J gene is TRBJ2-7, the V gene TRBV3-1; the TCRdb D gene call, TRBD1, has no DNA to confirm it. The CDR3 contains 16 residues. From germline, CDR1 is LGHDT and CDR2 YNNKEL (reference sequence). CDR3 sequence reads: CASSQGSGIQGYEQYF.

The gene calls are TRBV7-2 and TRBJ2-7; TCRdb selects TRBD2, and the lack of DNA leaves this call unchecked. The CDR3 spans 12 residues. CDR1 and CDR2 (germline): SGHTA, FQGNSA. The CDR3 region is CASSRRASEQYF.

The genes are TRBV4-1 and TRBJ1-4; the D call from TCRdb, TRBD1, cannot be confirmed without DNA. This CDR3 comprises 16 residues. Germline CDR1 reads MGHRA; CDR2 reads YSYEKL. CDR3 in amino acids: CASSQEIGQGNEKLFF.

V gene TRBV6-1 combines with J gene TRBJ1-1; the D call of TRBD1 rests on TCRdb alone, since no DNA is present to check it. This CDR3 contains 14 residues. Per germline, CDR1 MNHNS and CDR2 SASEGT. This CDR3 reads CASSRTGKDTEAFF.

The rearrangement links TRBV14 to TRBJ1-1; TCRdb indicates TRBD1, and absent DNA this call remains unverified. CDR1 and CDR2 (germline): SGHDN, FVKESK. The CDR3 has 13 residues. The CDR3 is CASRPPNSAEAFF.

The V and J genes are TRBV5-1 and TRBJ2-1; TCRdb outputs TRBD1, but without DNA this stays unchecked. The CDR3 has 17 amino acids. Germline V gives CDR1 SGHRS, CDR2 YFSETQ. This chain's CDR3 is CASSQGQLRSLYNEQFF.

The chain links TRBV5-1 to TRBJ2-1. CDR3 length: 13 residues. Germline assignment: CDR1 SGHRS and CDR2 YFSETQ. This chain's CDR3 is CASSLPQYNEQFF.

This CDR3 is CASSQGLPAGGTQYF. V usage is TRBV4-1 and J usage is TRBJ2-3; TCRdb picks TRBD1, but there is no DNA to check that call. CDR1 is MGHRA, CDR2 YSYEKL, per germline. There are 15 residues in the CDR3.

J is TRBJ2-3 and V is TRBV27; TCRdb gives TRBD2 as the D gene, but with no DNA this cannot be confirmed. From germline, CDR1 is MNHEY and CDR2 SMNVEV (reference sequence). This CDR3 is 15 amino acids long. The CDR3: CASSLSGSSLRQQYF.

The chain has TRBV12-3 or TRBV12-4 and TRBJ2-5; TCRdb names TRBD1, which stays unverified in the absence of DNA. The CDR3 runs 15 residues. This CDR3 reads CASSETGPKPETQYF.

The rearrangement uses TRBV7-2 and TRBJ1-5. This CDR3 spans 14 amino acids. The V gene's germline CDR1 is SGHTA and CDR2 FQGNSA. The CDR3 is CASTSMASNQPQHF.

V is TRBV7-9 and J is TRBJ1-1. Germline V gene data show CDR1 as SEHNR and CDR2 as FQNEAQ (reference sequence). This CDR3 region has 14 residues. The chain's CDR3 is CASSIQGGETEAFF. Variable domain in full (rest from reference TRBV7-9 and TRBJ1-1): DTGVSQNPRHKITKRGQNVTFRCDPISEHNRLYWYRQTLGQGPEFLTYFQNEAQLEKSRLLSDRFSAERPKGSFSTLEIQRTEQGDSAMYLCASSIQGGETEAFFGQGTRLTVV.

J is TRBJ1-1 and V is TRBV15; absent DNA, TCRdb's TRBD1 call cannot be checked. The germline V gene encodes CDR1 LNHNV and CDR2 YYDKDF (reference sequence). CDR3 size: 14 residues. This chain's CDR3 is CATSRGTGYTEAFF.

The chain is built from TRBV5-1 and TRBJ1-4; with no DNA, the TCRdb D assignment of TRBD1 cannot be verified. Germline V gives CDR1 SGHRS, CDR2 YFSETQ. The CDR3 has 15 amino acids. CDR3 in amino acids: CASSLAGAYNEKLFF.